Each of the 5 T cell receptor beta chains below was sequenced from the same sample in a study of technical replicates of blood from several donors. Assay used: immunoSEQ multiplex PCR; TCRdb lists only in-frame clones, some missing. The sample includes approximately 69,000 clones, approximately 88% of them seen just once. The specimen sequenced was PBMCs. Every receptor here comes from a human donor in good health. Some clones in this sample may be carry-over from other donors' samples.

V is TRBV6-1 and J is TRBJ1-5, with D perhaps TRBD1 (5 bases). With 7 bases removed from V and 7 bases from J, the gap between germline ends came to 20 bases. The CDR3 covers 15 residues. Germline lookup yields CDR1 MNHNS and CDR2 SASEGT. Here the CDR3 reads CASILGSGVVQPQHF. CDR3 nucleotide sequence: TGTGCCAGCATCCTGGGTTCGGGGGTTGTCCAGCCCCAGCATTTT.

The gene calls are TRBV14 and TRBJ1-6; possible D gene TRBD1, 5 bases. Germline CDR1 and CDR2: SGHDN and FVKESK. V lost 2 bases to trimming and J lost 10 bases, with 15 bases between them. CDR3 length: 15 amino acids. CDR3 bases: TGTGCCAGCAGCCAATTGAGGACATTATCCTCACCCCTCCACTTT. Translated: CASSQLRTLSSPLHF.

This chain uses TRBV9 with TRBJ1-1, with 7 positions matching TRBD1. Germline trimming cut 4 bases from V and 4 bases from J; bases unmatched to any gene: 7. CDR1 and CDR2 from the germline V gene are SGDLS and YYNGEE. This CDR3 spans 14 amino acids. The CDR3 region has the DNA TGTGCCAGCAGCAAAGCCCAGGGGGGCACTGAAGCTTTCTTT. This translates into CASSKAQGGTEAFF.

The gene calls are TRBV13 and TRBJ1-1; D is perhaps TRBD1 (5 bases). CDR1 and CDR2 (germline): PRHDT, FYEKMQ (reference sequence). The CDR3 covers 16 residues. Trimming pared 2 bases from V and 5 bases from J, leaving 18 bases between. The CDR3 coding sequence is TGTGCCAGCAGCTTACTCTCGACCGGGGGAGGGACTGAAGCTTTCTTT. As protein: CASSLLSTGGGTEAFF.

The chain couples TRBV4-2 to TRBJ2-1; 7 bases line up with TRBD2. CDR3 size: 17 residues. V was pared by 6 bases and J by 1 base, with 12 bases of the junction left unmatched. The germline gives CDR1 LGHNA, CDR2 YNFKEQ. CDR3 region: CASSRLGGSGSYNEQFF. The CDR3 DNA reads TGTGCCAGCAGTCGCCTTGGCGGGAGTGGGTCCTACAATGAGCAGTTCTTC.